A selection of T cell receptor beta chains follows, all from one sample in a study of technical replicates of blood from a few donors. Generated by immunoSEQ multiplex PCR, the TCRdb table keeps only in-frame clones and is missing some. The sample has around 75,000 clones, 75% to 95% seen once. The sample comprised T cells isolated from PBMCs. The receptors derive from a human donor in good health. CDR3s include the opening cysteine and the closing phenylalanine or tryptophan. The order of the fields is J gene, V gene, D gene, CDR3 protein. The D gene is left open where the match is weak.

TRBJ2-3 TRBV13 TRBD2 CASSSGLAGEGGVRTDTQYF
TRBJ2-1 TRBV5-1 TRBD2 CASSLGLAGGNEQFF
TRBJ1-1 TRBV9 . CASSVLEGSTEAFF
TRBJ2-5 TRBV7-9 . CASSLGGIRGQETQYF
TRBJ1-2 TRBV6-1 TRBD1 CASSDRTGRWGYTF
TRBJ2-3 TRBV30 . CALTSRFTDTQYF
TRBJ2-5 TRBV4-2 . CASSLSREETQYF
TRBJ2-3 TRBV9 TRBD2 CASSVMSGALPTDTQYF
TRBJ2-1 TRBV5-1 TRBD2 CASSSARLAGLYNEQFF
TRBJ2-3 TRBV2 . CASRFTVTDTQYF
TRBJ1-1 TRBV6-1 . CATLPREVRTEAFF
TRBJ2-7 TRBV2 . CASSEASEGDYSYEQYF
TRBJ2-2 TRBV28 . CASRAFATANTGELFF
TRBJ2-7 TRBV27 TRBD1 CASSLIQGNEQYF
TRBJ2-1 TRBV29-1 TRBD2 CSVETSGRVNNEQFF
TRBJ1-1 TRBV7-9 TRBD1 CASSPHQDRVVRAFF
TRBJ1-1 TRBV6-4 . CASSDREGSSTEAFF
TRBJ1-1 TRBV28 TRBD1 CASSPATGGVTEAFF
TRBJ2-7 TRBV4-1 TRBD2 CASSQDSGGGGREQYF
TRBJ2-7 TRBV2 . CASSEGHPYEQYF
TRBJ2-5 TRBV5-4 TRBD2 CASSFSLAGVGWEETQYF
TRBJ2-1 TRBV6-5 . CASSYSPSSNEQFF
TRBJ2-1 TRBV10-1 . CASSEGMGQGFNEQFF
TRBJ1-5 TRBV25-1 . CASSTTGYQPQHF
TRBJ1-1 TRBV6-1 . CASNRQNTEAFF
TRBJ2-1 TRBV5-6 TRBD2 CASSGETSGYNEQFF
TRBJ1-2 TRBV6-6 TRBD1 CASSYSKQGANYGYTF
TRBJ1-2 TRBV28 TRBD1 CASSYPPGQGFGGYTF
TRBJ1-2 TRBV9 TRBD1 CASSVWTGGGYTF
TRBJ2-7 TRBV7-6 . CASSPTGDEQYF
TRBJ2-7 TRBV28 . CASSFMHTTYEQYF
TRBJ1-2 TRBV7-9 . CASSSYGYTF
TRBJ2-7 TRBV28 TRBD2 CASRIAGPYEQYF
TRBJ1-4 TRBV19 TRBD1 CASRPTGRGEKLFF
TRBJ1-2 TRBV5-4 . CASAGDYGYTF
TRBJ2-7 TRBV7-2 TRBD2 CASSLTGLAAAYEQYF
TRBJ2-7 TRBV4-1 TRBD2 CASSQLAGGAYEQYF
TRBJ2-3 TRBV5-4 TRBD2 CASSRRTSELTDTQYF
TRBJ2-1 TRBV4-1 TRBD2 CASSQGLAGNEQFF
TRBJ2-3 TRBV19 TRBD2 CASSIGVGAGTDTQYF
TRBJ1-2 TRBV6-5 . CATRGGGGYGYTF
TRBJ1-1 TRBV29-1 . CSGVNTEAFF
TRBJ1-1 TRBV4-1 TRBD1 CASRSGTANTEAFF
TRBJ1-3 TRBV30 . CAWGPSGNTIYF